Sequencing of this T cell receptor (beta chain) was carried out in a study of cytomegalovirus exposure and HLA in healthy donors. About this clone: The antigen remains undetermined.

CDR1 is SGDLS, CDR2 YYNGEE, per germline. This CDR3 region has 16 residues. With V trimmed by 0 bases and J by 3 bases, 4 bases remained unmatched. Libraries were prepared by immunoSEQ multiplex PCR; TCRdb keeps only in-frame clonotypes and omits some of them. The data hold 150,000 to 200,000 clones, with around 84% observed a single time. Whole-study results and caveats: First-cohort TCR clusters tended to co-occur in the 90 to 150 validation repertoires, a later analysis found. Altogether, 164 TCR beta chains were recorded as cytomegalovirus-associated. Most TCR sequences were rare, but some public TCRs occurred in many donors.

Separate from the 666-subject first cohort was the approximately 130-subject validation cohort, to which the donors belonged. The rearrangement joins TRBV9 to TRBJ2-7, with 12 bases lining up with TRBD1. The sample was PBMCs. This sequence originates from a man younger than 30 in good health and CMV-seropositive. The CDR3 sequence is CASSVAGTGGVYEQYF. The CDR3 nucleotides are TGTGCCAGCAGCGTAGCTGGGACAGGGGGCGTCTACGAGCAGTACTTC.